The clone carrying this T cell receptor beta chain was picked up a small number of times. Its antigen is undetermined. At one end, the junction sequence differs from germline, possibly due to a read error. It was by quantitative 5'-RACE with molecular barcodes that TCR beta libraries were made. TCRdb passed the 5' RACE reads through MiXCR, listing each CDR3 protein once. The sample has 800,000 to 900,000 distinct CDR3 sequences, approximately 12% seen once. The CDR3 spans 12 residues. Germline lookup yields CDR1 SEHNR and CDR2 FQNEAQ (reference sequence). The sample is drawn from a study of CD8 T cells in ankylosing spondylitis. General study results and limits: What seemed typical of ankylosing spondylitis blood was a TCR beta motif built from 8 or 9 highly homologous variants.

Source material: blood, either unsorted or a sorted T cell fraction (not recorded which). The chain is built from TRBV7-9 and TRBJ1-3, with 10 bases fitting TRBD1. This receptor was obtained from a male donor with ankylosing spondylitis. CDR3 amino acids: CASSEGQGPPSF. In DNA, the CDR3 is TGTGCCAGCAGCGAGGGACAGGGGCCCCCTTCATTT.